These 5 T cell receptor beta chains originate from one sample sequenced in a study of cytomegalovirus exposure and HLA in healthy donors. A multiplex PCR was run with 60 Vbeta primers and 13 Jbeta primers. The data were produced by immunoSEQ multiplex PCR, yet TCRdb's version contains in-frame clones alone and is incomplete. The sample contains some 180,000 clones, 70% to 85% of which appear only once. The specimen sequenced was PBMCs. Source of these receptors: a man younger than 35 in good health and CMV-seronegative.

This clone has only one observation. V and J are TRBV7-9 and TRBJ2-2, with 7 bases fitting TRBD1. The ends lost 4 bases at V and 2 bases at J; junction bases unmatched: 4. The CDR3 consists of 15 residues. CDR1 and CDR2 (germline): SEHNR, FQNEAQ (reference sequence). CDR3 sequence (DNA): TGTGCCAGCAGCTGGGGACAGCTAAACACCGGGGAGCTGTTTTTT. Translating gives CASSWGQLNTGELFF.

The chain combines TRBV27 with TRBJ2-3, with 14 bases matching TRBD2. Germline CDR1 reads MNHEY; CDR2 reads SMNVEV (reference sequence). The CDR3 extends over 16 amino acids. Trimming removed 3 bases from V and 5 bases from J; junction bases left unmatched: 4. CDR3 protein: CASSLLGLAGGDTQYF. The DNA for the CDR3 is TGTGCCAGCAGTTTGTTAGGACTAGCGGGAGGAGATACGCAGTATTTT.

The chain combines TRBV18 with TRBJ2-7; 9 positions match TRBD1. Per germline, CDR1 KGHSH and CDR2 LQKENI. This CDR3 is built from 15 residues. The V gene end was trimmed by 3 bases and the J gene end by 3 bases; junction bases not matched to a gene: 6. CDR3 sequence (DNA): TGTGCCAGCTCACCCGGGGGACAGGGCCTCTACGAGCAGTACTTC. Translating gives CASSPGGQGLYEQYF.

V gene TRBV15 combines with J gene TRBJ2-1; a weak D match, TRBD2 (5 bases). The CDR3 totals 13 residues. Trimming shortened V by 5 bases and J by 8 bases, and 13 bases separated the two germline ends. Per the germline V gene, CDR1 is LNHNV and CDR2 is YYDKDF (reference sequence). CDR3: CATSGGLLDEQFF. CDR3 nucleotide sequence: TGTGCCACCAGCGGCGGACTCCTCGATGAGCAGTTCTTC.

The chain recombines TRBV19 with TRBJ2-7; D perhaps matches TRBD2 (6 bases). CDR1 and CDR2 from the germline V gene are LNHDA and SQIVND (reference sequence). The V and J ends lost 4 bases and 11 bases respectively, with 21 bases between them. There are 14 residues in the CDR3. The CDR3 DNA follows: TGTGCCAGTAGTAGTAGCGGAACTTCGTTAGGGGAGTACTTC. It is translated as CASSSSGTSLGEYF.